Below are 25 T cell receptor beta chains sequenced from a single sample in a study of shared clonotypes between healthy human individuals. Data came from immunoSEQ multiplex PCR; TCRdb stores just in-frame clones and leaves some out. The sample holds 600,000 to 750,000 clones, approximately 79% seen once. Specimen: memory CD4+ T cells sorted from blood. Subset given: CD45RA-negative fraction. These receptors were collected from a woman in her thirties in good health.

The V call is TRBV6-1, the J call TRBJ1-3; D is uncertain. V was cut by 7 bases and J by 4 bases, with 8 bases left in between. The CDR3 totals 12 residues. In germline, CDR1 is MNHNS, CDR2 SASEGT. This CDR3 is CASMGQGNTIYF. The CDR3 bases are TGTGCCAGCATGGGCCAGGGAAACACCATATATTTT.

This chain connects TRBV7-9 to TRBJ2-7; 10 bases line up with TRBD1. This CDR3 region has 14 residues. The trim removed 5 bases at V and 6 bases at J, leaving 7 bases unmatched. Germline CDR1 is SEHNR and CDR2 is FQNEAQ (reference sequence). For the CDR3, the DNA is TGTGCCAGCAGCCCCGACGGGGACAGGGGCGAGCAGTACTTC. This encodes CASSPDGDRGEQYF.

The V call is TRBV7-9, the J call TRBJ2-5; 8 positions match TRBD1. In germline, CDR1 is SEHNR, CDR2 FQNEAQ (reference sequence). This CDR3 is 16 amino acids long. The J segment lost 0 bases and the V segment lost 1 base, leaving 4 bases of the junction unmatched. DNA for the CDR3: TGTGCCAGCAGCTTAGGACAGGGGATCAACCAAGAGACCCAGTACTTC. It specifies CASSLGQGINQETQYF.

This chain connects TRBV18 to TRBJ1-1; D is ambiguous. V shed 4 bases and J shed 0 bases, with 15 bases lying between them. The germline gives CDR1 KGHSH, CDR2 LQKENI. The CDR3 is made up of 16 amino acids. In DNA, the CDR3 is TGTGCCAGCTCACTAATGAACAGTCCCATGAACACTGAAGCTTTCTTT. This codes for CASSLMNSPMNTEAFF.

This clone was observed once. V usage is TRBV14 and J usage is TRBJ2-7, with TRBD1 matching over 9 bases. Trimming cost V 4 bases and J 2 bases; bases outside gene matches: 6. Germline-derived CDR1 and CDR2 are SGHDN and FVKESK. This CDR3 contains 15 residues. CDR3 sequence (DNA): TGTGCCAGCAGCCCAGCAGGACAGGGGACCTACGAGCAGTACTTC. This encodes CASSPAGQGTYEQYF.

This chain joins TRBV10-3 and TRBJ2-5; TRBD2 matches 7 bases. CDR1 and CDR2 (germline): ENHRY, SYGVKD. V lost 10 bases to trimming and J lost 1 base; unmatched junction nucleotides: 9. CDR3 size: 14 residues. Here the CDR3 reads CATNGAGVQETQYF. The CDR3 region has the DNA TGTGCCACCAACGGGGCGGGAGTCCAAGAGACCCAGTACTTC.

The gene calls are TRBV19 and TRBJ2-3; D not certain. V lost 5 bases to trimming and J lost 13 bases, with 10 bases between them. The CDR3 loop spans 10 amino acids. Germline V gene data show CDR1 as LNHDA and CDR2 as SQIVND (reference sequence). The CDR3 here is CASSDPNKYF. The CDR3 DNA reads as TGTGCCAGTAGTGATCCCAACAAGTATTTT.

The rearrangement joins TRBV7-3 to TRBJ2-3; 12 nucleotides align to TRBD2. Germline CDR1 reads SGHTA; CDR2 reads FQGTGA. Trimming at V came to 5 bases and at J to 1 base, leaving 4 bases not matched to a gene. The CDR3 length is 16 residues. CDR3 DNA sequence: TGTGCCAGCAGCCCTTCTAGCGGGGGGGGCACAGATACGCAGTATTTT. Its protein product is CASSPSSGGGTDTQYF. The full variable domain, its missing parts supplied by reference TRBV7-3 and TRBJ2-3, is GAGVSQTPSNKVTEKGKYVELRCDPISGHTALYWYRQSLGQGPEFLIYFQGTGAADDSGLPNDRFFAVRPEGSVSTLKIQRTERGDSAVYLCASSPSSGGGTDTQYFGPGTRLTVL.

The sample holds a few counts of this clone. The V and J genes are TRBV10-3 and TRBJ2-3; 10 bases line up with TRBD2. Germline V gene lookup returns CDR1 ENHRY and CDR2 SYGVKD. Unmatched junction bases numbered 6, after V lost 2 bases and J lost 4 bases. The CDR3 consists of 16 residues. The CDR3, as DNA: TGTGCCATCAGTGAGACCCTAGCGGGAGTCTCAGATACGCAGTATTTT. It yields the protein CAISETLAGVSDTQYF.

This chain links TRBV6-5 with TRBJ2-7; tentatively, D is TRBD1 (5 bases). The germline gives CDR1 MNHEY, CDR2 SVGAGI. V was clipped by 6 bases and J by 0 bases, with 12 bases between them. The CDR3 is made up of 14 amino acids. The CDR3 DNA reads TGTGCCAGCAGCCCTCAAGACAGCTCCTACGAGCAGTACTTC. Amino acids: CASSPQDSSYEQYF.

This chain uses TRBV7-9 with TRBJ2-3; 11 bases align to TRBD1. V gave up 3 bases and J gave up 3 bases; unmatched junction bases: 5. The CDR3 length is 16 residues. Germline V gives CDR1 SEHNR, CDR2 FQNEAQ (reference sequence). The CDR3 region has the DNA TGTGCCAGCAGCTTCCACGGACAGGGGGCAACAGATACGCAGTATTTT. It is translated as CASSFHGQGATDTQYF.

This clone occurred once. CDR3 loop: CASSVYREETQYF. DNA of the CDR3: TGCGCCAGCAGTGTGTACAGAGAAGAGACCCAGTACTTC. V is TRBV10-1 and J is TRBJ2-5; D gene uncertain. CDR3 size: 13 residues. Trimming stripped 4 bases from V and 3 bases from J, with 9 bases between. CDR1 WNHNN and CDR2 SYGVQD come from the germline V gene (reference sequence).

DNA for the CDR3: TGTGCCAGCAGCTTAATGGCGGGAGATGAGACCCAGTACTTC. It codes for CASSLMAGDETQYF. This chain links TRBV7-3 with TRBJ2-5; 7 nucleotides agree with TRBD2. Germline values: CDR1 SGHTA, CDR2 FQGTGA. Unmatched junction bases numbered 4, after V lost 1 base and J lost 5 bases. There are 14 residues in the CDR3.

The V and J genes are TRBV6-1 and TRBJ1-5; no reliable D call. This CDR3 region has 13 residues. V lost 7 bases and J 0 bases, leaving 7 bases between the germline ends. From germline, CDR1 is MNHNS and CDR2 SASEGT. The CDR3 region is CASMLYSNQPQHF. The CDR3 region has the DNA TGTGCCAGCATGCTGTATAGCAATCAGCCCCAGCATTTT.

The chain combines TRBV4-1 with TRBJ1-2; D not resolved. Trimming removed 0 bases from V and 8 bases from J, with 19 bases in between. Germline assignment: CDR1 MGHRA and CDR2 YSYEKL. This CDR3 has 16 residues. Here the CDR3 DNA reads TGCGCCAGCAGCCAAGATGTCTATCCCAAAAGGACGGGCTACACCTTC. The encoded protein is CASSQDVYPKRTGYTF.

The chain employs TRBV19 and TRBJ1-2; D might be TRBD1 (6 bases). The length of the CDR3 is 15 residues. The V end lost 6 bases, the J end lost 8 bases, and 22 bases lay between the germline ends. The germline gives CDR1 LNHDA, CDR2 SQIVND (reference sequence). The DNA for the CDR3 is TGTGCCAGTAGCACCCCCGGACAGCCCTCAGGGGGCTACACCTTC. This sequence encodes CASSTPGQPSGGYTF.

In this sample, this clone turned up a few times. The chain joins TRBV7-4 to TRBJ1-1, with 8 bases identical to TRBD1. CDR1 and CDR2 (germline): SGHVT, SQSDAQ. Trimming at V came to 3 bases and at J to 3 bases, leaving 15 bases not matched to a gene. CDR3 length: 18 amino acids. The CDR3 loop reads CASSFRYRRAGGHTEAFF. CDR3 bases: TGTGCCAGCAGCTTTAGATATAGAAGGGCAGGGGGCCACACTGAAGCTTTCTTT.

The chain combines TRBV23-1 with TRBJ2-1; no clear D gene. TRBV23-1 is labeled an ORF, and its function is uncertain. Trimming took off 3 bases at V and 0 bases at J, with 24 bases between the two ends. This CDR3 has 20 residues. CDR3 protein: CASSHLPDGTRRGSYNEQFF. The DNA of the CDR3 is TGCGCCAGCAGTCACCTCCCAGATGGAACTCGTCGAGGCTCCTACAATGAGCAGTTCTTC.

The chain carries TRBV5-6 and TRBJ1-4; D ambiguous. The V gene's germline CDR1 is SGHDT and CDR2 YYEEEE. This CDR3 comprises 13 residues. V lost 4 bases to trimming and J lost 8 bases, with 12 bases between them. Here the CDR3 reads CASSDRLTEKLFF. The CDR3 DNA is TGTGCCAGCAGCGATAGATTGACCGAAAAACTGTTTTTT.

V is TRBV7-2 and J is TRBJ2-7; 9 bases agree with TRBD2. This CDR3 contains 16 residues. Looked up from germline, CDR1 is SGHTA and CDR2 is FQGNSA. V gave up 3 bases and J gave up 0 bases; unmatched junction bases: 6. The CDR3, as DNA: TGTGCCAGCAGCTTGGCGGGAGGGTTCAGCTCCTACGAGCAGTACTTC. Translation gives CASSLAGGFSSYEQYF.

This clone was counted at least ten times. Other DNA variants within this sample encode the same CDR3. This rearrangement joins TRBV9 to TRBJ2-2; D gene ambiguous. The CDR3 is 15 amino acids. Germline values: CDR1 SGDLS, CDR2 YYNGEE. Between the trimmed V and J ends, which lost 0 bases and 6 bases, there was a span of 12 bases. CDR3 DNA: TGTGCCAGCAGCGTAGCGACACCGCCGGCCGGGGAGCTGTTTTTT. Its translation: CASSVATPPAGELFF.

The V and J genes are TRBV7-3 and TRBJ1-1; possibly TRBD1 for D (5 bases). CDR1 is SGHTA, CDR2 FQGTGA, per germline. The germline V and J ends were trimmed by 4 bases and 3 bases, with 15 bases remaining between them. This CDR3 has 15 residues. The CDR3 coding sequence is TGTGCCAGCAGCTCTTCCTTGTTAGGGGACACTGAAGCTTTCTTT. Amino acid sequence: CASSSSLLGDTEAFF.

There are many counts of this clone. The CDR3 coding sequence is TGTGCCAGCAGTGGACACTCTGGAAACACCATATATTTT. Translation gives CASSGHSGNTIYF. The chain has TRBV28 and TRBJ1-3; TRBD1 might be the D (5 bases). Germline V gene sequence: CDR1 MDHEN, CDR2 SYDVKM. The CDR3 loop spans 13 amino acids. The ends were cut back, 5 bases at V and 0 bases at J, with 5 bases in the middle. Using reference TRBV28 and TRBJ1-3 for the parts outside the CDR3, the full variable domain is DVKVTQSSRYLVKRTGEKVFLECVQDMDHENMFWYRQDPGLGLRLIYFSYDVKMKEKGDIPEGYSVSREKKERFSLILESASTNQTSMYLCASSGHSGNTIYFGEGSWLTVV.

The V and J genes are TRBV28 and TRBJ1-2; TRBD1 matches at 9 bases. The CDR3 length is 16 residues. V lost 5 bases to trimming and J lost 4 bases; unmatched junction nucleotides: 11. Germline V gene data show CDR1 as MDHEN and CDR2 as SYDVKM. The CDR3 sequence: CASSEGQGNRRYGYTF. DNA for the CDR3: TGTGCCAGCAGTGAGGGACAGGGAAATCGTCGCTATGGCTACACCTTC.

This clone has only a few counts. The chain employs TRBV2 and TRBJ2-2, with D possibly matching TRBD2 (5 bases). Germline CDR1 and CDR2: SNHLY and FYNNEI. CDR3 size: 15 residues. The V and J ends lost 3 bases and 4 bases respectively, with 12 bases between them. This CDR3 reads CASSEIEGGTGELFF. CDR3 nucleotide sequence: TGTGCCAGCAGTGAGATAGAGGGTGGCACCGGGGAGCTGTTTTTT.